A single sample gave rise to the 20 T cell receptor beta chains below, sequenced in a study of blood T cell repertoires in COVID-19. The data were produced by immunoSEQ multiplex PCR, yet TCRdb's version contains in-frame clones alone and is incomplete. The sample has approximately 190,000 clones; about 86% are singletons. The sequencing sample was made of PBMCs or T cells enriched from blood (not recorded which). The receptors were gathered from a woman aged 40-49 years in a cohort exposed to, infected with or recovered from COVID-19 (not recorded which).

The J gene is TRBJ2-3, the V gene TRBV2; 8 nucleotides match TRBD2. Germline V lookup: CDR1 SNHLY, CDR2 FYNNEI. This CDR3 contains 17 residues. With 2 bases clipped from V and 3 bases from J, the junction kept 10 bases outside the gene matches. CDR3 amino acids: CASSETAGGRLTDTQYF. Written as DNA, the CDR3 is TGTGCCAGCAGTGAAACCGCTGGCGGGAGGCTAACAGATACGCAGTATTTT.

The chain carries TRBV19 and TRBJ1-5; maybe TRBD1 (5 bases). Trimming took 3 bases from V and 4 from J, leaving 16 bases between them. The CDR3 runs to 16 residues. Germline V gene data show CDR1 as LNHDA and CDR2 as SQIVND (reference sequence). CDR3 in amino acids: CASSIEEGRGNQPQHF. In nucleotides, the CDR3 is TGTGCCAGTAGTATCGAGGAGGGTAGGGGAAATCAGCCCCAGCATTTT.

The rearrangement uses TRBV4-1 and TRBJ1-1, with TRBD1 as a possible D gene (6 bases). CDR3 length: 16 residues. V was pared by 1 base and J by 5 bases, with 17 bases between. From germline, CDR1 is MGHRA and CDR2 YSYEKL. CDR3 nucleotide sequence: TGCGCCAGCAGCCAAGTACCGGGGCAGGGGAAAACTGAAGCTTTCTTT. Encoded protein: CASSQVPGQGKTEAFF.

The chain combines TRBV6-1 with TRBJ1-1; tentative D call: TRBD1 (6 bases). V was cut by 2 bases and J by 1 base, with 11 bases left in between. This CDR3 is 15 amino acids long. CDR1 is MNHNS, CDR2 SASEGT, per germline. CDR3 amino acids: CASSERTVWNTEAFF. CDR3 DNA sequence: TGTGCCAGCAGTGAAAGGACAGTTTGGAACACTGAAGCTTTCTTT.

The table lists this clone with a count of one. V and J are TRBV13 and TRBJ1-6; the D is unclear. The germline V and J ends were trimmed by 0 bases and 17 bases, with 14 bases remaining between them. From germline, CDR1 is PRHDT and CDR2 FYEKMQ (reference sequence). The CDR3 runs 13 residues. CDR3 DNA sequence: TGTGCCAGCAGCTTAGGCCTGCGGCAAAACATCCACTTT. This encodes CASSLGLRQNIHF.

The V call is TRBV28, the J call TRBJ2-2; TRBD2 matches at 15 bases. Germline V lookup: CDR1 MDHEN, CDR2 SYDVKM. The CDR3 is made up of 18 amino acids. V lost 4 bases and J lost 6; bases outside the gene matches: 9. The DNA for the CDR3 is TGTGCCAGCAGTTCCCTGCGGACTAGCGGGGGGGCTTCCGGGGAGCTGTTTTTT. Translation: CASSSLRTSGGASGELFF.

The count of this clone is one. This chain links TRBV10-3 with TRBJ1-1; D is undetermined. V lost 2 bases to trimming and J lost 1 base, with 8 bases between them. In germline, CDR1 is ENHRY, CDR2 SYGVKD. The CDR3 runs 14 residues. CDR3 coding DNA: TGTGCCATCAGTGAGGAGGCTCCGAACACTGAAGCTTTCTTT. Its protein is CAISEEAPNTEAFF.

V gene TRBV10-1 combines with J gene TRBJ2-3, with D perhaps matching TRBD2 (5 bases). The CDR3 length is 15 residues. Looked up from germline, CDR1 is WNHNN and CDR2 is SYGVQD (reference sequence). V dropped 6 bases and J dropped 2 bases, with 15 bases sitting between them. CDR3 residues: CASRDGLLDTDTQYF. The CDR3 coding sequence is TGCGCCAGCAGGGATGGACTCTTAGACACAGATACGCAGTATTTT.

The J gene is TRBJ2-6, the V gene TRBV5-1; D might be TRBD1 (6 bases). This CDR3 is built from 15 residues. V was shortened by 2 bases and J by 4 bases, with 10 bases between the two germline ends. Germline V gene lookup returns CDR1 SGHRS and CDR2 YFSETQ. In DNA form, the CDR3 reads TGCGCCAGCAGCTTCACAGGGCCGGGGGCCAACGTCCTGACTTTC. As protein: CASSFTGPGANVLTF.

The chain joins TRBV2 to TRBJ2-1; 11 bases are a match to TRBD2. V trimming: 6 bases; J trimming: 5 bases; junction bases outside the gene matches: 12. Germline-derived CDR1 and CDR2 are SNHLY and FYNNEI. CDR3 length: 17 amino acids. CDR3 amino acids: CASSRNSGRAVNNEQFF. In DNA form, the CDR3 reads TGTGCCAGCAGCCGAAATAGCGGGAGGGCTGTAAACAATGAGCAGTTCTTC.

The chain links TRBV5-1 to TRBJ2-3, with TRBD2 matching over 7 bases. V gave up 0 bases and J gave up 4 bases; unmatched junction bases: 5. The CDR3 is made up of 15 amino acids. Germline CDR1 SGHRS, CDR2 YFSETQ. The CDR3: CASSLVGGGPDTQYF. CDR3 bases: TGCGCCAGCAGCTTGGTTGGGGGAGGGCCAGATACGCAGTATTTT.

The chain's CDR3 is CASSRGLNTEAFF. The CDR3 DNA reads TGTGCCAGCAGTCGAGGGTTGAACACTGAAGCTTTCTTT. The rearrangement links TRBV12-3 or TRBV12-4 to TRBJ1-1; no clear D gene. V lost 5 bases, J lost 0 bases, and 7 bases lay in between. The CDR3 sequence is 13 residues long.

This clone was recorded only once. This chain links TRBV7-9 with TRBJ1-6; possibly TRBD1 for D (6 bases). V was trimmed by 5 bases and J by 7 bases, leaving 12 bases between them. The CDR3 consists of 14 residues. Germline V gene lookup returns CDR1 SEHNR and CDR2 FQNEAQ (reference sequence). CDR3 nucleotide sequence: TGTGCCAGCAGCCCCCCGCAGGGGAATTCACCCCTCCACTTT. Its protein is CASSPPQGNSPLHF.

The CDR3: CASSYHGQGAGGYTF. CDR3 DNA sequence: TGCGCCAGCAGTTACCACGGACAGGGTGCGGGGGGCTACACCTTC. J is TRBJ1-2 and V is TRBV4-1; 8 bases line up with TRBD1. The CDR3 loop spans 15 amino acids. Germline V gene sequence: CDR1 MGHRA, CDR2 YSYEKL. The V gene end was trimmed by 6 bases and the J gene end by 8 bases; junction bases not matched to a gene: 14.

This clone occurred once. The V call is TRBV5-1, the J call TRBJ2-1, with D tentatively TRBD2 (5 bases). Germline V gene sequence: CDR1 SGHRS, CDR2 YFSETQ. V shed 5 bases and J shed 8 bases, with 23 bases lying between them. This CDR3 is built from 16 residues. The CDR3 DNA sequence: TGCGCCAGCAGGGCTGACACCTTTAAACTAGACGATGAGCAGTTCTTC. Protein: CASRADTFKLDDEQFF.

The CDR3 DNA follows: TGTGCCAGCAGTGAAGCGCGGGTACAGAAGAACACTGAAGCTTTCTTT. This codes for CASSEARVQKNTEAFF. The V call is TRBV2, the J call TRBJ1-1; D gene unclear. Germline lookup yields CDR1 SNHLY and CDR2 FYNNEI. The germline V and J ends were trimmed by 0 bases and 1 base, with 12 bases remaining between them. The CDR3 totals 16 residues.

The count of this clone is one. The V gene is TRBV19, the J gene TRBJ1-3; D not resolved. Germline assignment: CDR1 LNHDA and CDR2 SQIVND (reference sequence). The CDR3 spans 16 residues. The V end was cut by 2 bases, the J end by 2 bases, with 13 bases between. The CDR3 loop is CASSITTGGPGNTIYF. CDR3 nucleotides: TGTGCCAGTAGTATAACGACCGGAGGCCCTGGAAACACCATATATTTT. Together with reference TRBV19 and TRBJ1-3, the CDR3 gives the full variable domain: DGGITQSPKYLFRKEGQNVTLSCEQNLNHDAMYWYRQDPGQGLRLIYYSQIVNDFQKGDIAEGYSVSREKKESFPLTVTSAQKNPTAFYLCASSITTGGPGNTIYFGEGSWLTVV.

V and J are TRBV4-3 and TRBJ1-6, with D possibly being TRBD1 (5 bases). Germline V lookup: CDR1 LGHNA, CDR2 YSLEER. There are 16 residues in the CDR3. V lost 1 base to trimming and J lost 10 bases, with 17 bases between them. CDR3 bases: TGCGCCAGCAGCCAAGCTCCGGGGGGGGAGGGATCACCCCTCCACTTT. Encoded protein: CASSQAPGGEGSPLHF.

This clone was seen once. V is TRBV6-5 and J is TRBJ1-6, with D possibly being TRBD1 (5 bases). The CDR3 extends over 14 amino acids. Per the germline V gene, CDR1 is MNHEY and CDR2 is SVGAGI. V was clipped by 10 bases and J by 9 bases, with 19 bases between them. CDR3 DNA: TGTGCCATCAAAGGACGGGACTTTGGTTCACCCCTCCACTTT. Translation: CAIKGRDFGSPLHF.

This chain uses TRBV2 with TRBJ1-5; 8 nucleotides agree with TRBD1. V lost 4 bases and J lost 0; bases outside the gene matches: 5. This CDR3 comprises 16 residues. Germline CDR1 reads SNHLY; CDR2 reads FYNNEI. This chain's CDR3 is CASSVDRGYSNQPQHF. For the CDR3, the DNA is TGTGCCAGCAGTGTTGACAGGGGCTATAGCAATCAGCCCCAGCATTTT.